This entry lists 8 T cell receptor beta chains sequenced from one sample in a study of cytomegalovirus exposure and HLA in healthy donors. The PCR had 60 Vbeta and 13 Jbeta primers. Data came from immunoSEQ multiplex PCR; TCRdb stores just in-frame clones and leaves some out. This table has about 210,000 clones, over 60% appearing once. The sample consisted of PBMCs. The origin of the receptors is a male donor in good health and CMV-seronegative.

V is TRBV7-9 and J is TRBJ1-2, with D possibly matching TRBD1 (5 bases). Germline-derived CDR1 and CDR2 are SEHNR and FQNEAQ (reference sequence). The CDR3 totals 15 residues. The ends were cut back, 1 base at V and 6 bases at J, with 15 bases in the middle. CDR3 amino acids: CASSLVMTENNGYTF. CDR3 nucleotides: TGTGCCAGCAGCTTAGTCATGACAGAAAACAATGGCTACACCTTC.

This sequence joins TRBV9 and TRBJ1-6; 8 bases line up with TRBD1. There are 14 residues in the CDR3. The germline V gene has CDR1 SGDLS and CDR2 YYNGEE. The J segment lost 7 bases and the V segment lost 7 bases, leaving 7 bases of the junction unmatched. CDR3 bases: TGTGCCAGCGGAGTACAGGGGGAGAATTCACCCCTCCACTTT. It codes for CASGVQGENSPLHF.

Written as DNA, the CDR3 is TGCGCCAGCAGAACTAGCGGGTCTTCTAGCACAGATACGCAGTATTTT. Amino acids: CASRTSGSSSTDTQYF. The chain has TRBV5-1 and TRBJ2-3, with TRBD2 identical over 9 bases. The CDR3 spans 16 residues. V dropped 5 bases and J dropped 0; count of bases not matched to a gene: 7. Germline CDR1 and CDR2: SGHRS and YFSETQ. Using reference TRBV5-1 and TRBJ2-3 for the parts outside the CDR3, the full variable domain is KAGVTQTPRYLIKTRGQQVTLSCSPISGHRSVSWYQQTPGQGLQFLFEYFSETQRNKGNFPGRFSGRQFSNSRSEMNVSTLELGDSALYLCASRTSGSSSTDTQYFGPGTRLTVL.

This chain's CDR3 is CASSLGRTKIQETQYF. CDR3 nucleotide sequence: TGTGCCAGCAGCTTGGGTCGGACAAAAATCCAAGAGACCCAGTACTTC. The chain uses TRBV7-9 and TRBJ2-5; a weak D match, TRBD1 (5 bases). The CDR3 is 16 amino acids. Between the trimmed V and J ends, which lost 3 bases and 1 base, there was a span of 15 bases. Germline loops: CDR1 SEHNR, CDR2 FQNEAQ (reference sequence).

The CDR3: CASRCWWRKCNQPQHF. The CDR3, as DNA: TGTGCCAGCAGATGCTGGTGGCGGAAATGCAATCAGCCCCAGCATTTT. This chain uses TRBV5-4 with TRBJ1-5, with D unresolved. Germline V gene data show CDR1 as SGHNT and CDR2 as YYREEE (reference sequence). V was trimmed by 5 bases and J by 2 bases, leaving 17 bases between them. The CDR3 spans 16 residues.

This chain connects TRBV7-2 to TRBJ2-7, with 7 bases fitting TRBD2. The J segment lost 7 bases and the V segment lost 2 bases, leaving 11 bases of the junction unmatched. This CDR3 contains 15 residues. Germline values: CDR1 SGHTA, CDR2 FQGNSA. CDR3 DNA: TGTGCCAGCAGCTTAATCGGCGGGAGCACGGGGGAGCAGTACTTC. Translating it yields CASSLIGGSTGEQYF.

This chain connects TRBV28 to TRBJ1-1; maybe TRBD1 (5 bases). The ends were cut back, 8 bases at V and 3 bases at J, with 19 bases in the middle. Germline V gives CDR1 MDHEN, CDR2 SYDVKM. This CDR3 has 15 amino acids. CDR3 residues: CASVLRVGGDTEAFF. CDR3 coding DNA: TGTGCCAGCGTATTAAGGGTGGGAGGGGACACTGAAGCTTTCTTT.

The chain has TRBV19 and TRBJ1-1, with D unclear. Germline CDR1 reads LNHDA; CDR2 reads SQIVND (reference sequence). CDR3 length: 12 amino acids. V lost 0 bases to trimming and J lost 7 bases, with 6 bases between them. As DNA, the CDR3 is TGTGCCAGTAGTATAGAGCCAGATGAAGCTTTCTTT. The encoded protein is CASSIEPDEAFF.